The source of this TCR beta chain is a study of B cell selection in AIRE deficiency. The CDR3 is 16 amino acids. The trim removed 3 bases at V and 1 base at J, leaving 3 bases unmatched. The V gene's germline CDR1 is WSHSY and CDR2 SAAADI. Regulatory T cells were sorted as CD4+CD25hiCD127low/negative. The method was immunoSEQ multiplex PCR; TCRdb's version includes in-frame clones alone and lacks a portion of them. The sample includes tens of thousands of clones, about 90% seen only once; the top ten take 1.1%. This clone was seen only a few times. This clonotype originated in a human donor in good health. The sequenced sample was CD4+CD25+ Tregs sorted from PBMCs. The chain carries TRBV10-2 and TRBJ1-6, with TRBD1 matching over 7 bases. The CDR3 spells CASSEVQGSYNSPLHF. The CDR3 DNA sequence: TGCGCCAGCAGTGAAGTACAGGGGTCCTATAATTCACCCCTCCACTTT.